This T cell receptor beta chain was observed in a study of blood T cell repertoires in COVID-19 (dated by TCRdb to 2018 to 2020). With regard to the full study: The collaborator samples originated in the United States, Italy and Spain and spanned the acute and convalescent phases of COVID-19. The material from the prospective study consisted of cDNA or gDNA derived from T cells, B-cell-depleted T cells, or PBMCs. Deeply sampled blood TCRbeta repertoires from subjects exposed to, actively infected with, or recovered from COVID-19 were included in the dataset. The repertoires were released in a freely available public database intended as a resource for research on the immune response to SARS-CoV-2. Samples came from the ongoing ImmuneRACE study (first 160 participants) plus 1,254 subjects from 6 global collaborators. Nearly every sample came with metadata listing a de-identified subject ID, COVID-19 status, age in years and sex. Where HLA class I and class II types were available, the types were taken from metadata supplied by the sample provider, not from assay-based typing. The paper as a whole reports these results and caveats: Clinical and demographic metadata were provided uncurated, with the amount varying by source and participant.

TCRbeta CDR3 regions were amplified from genomic DNA using the immunoSEQ Assay, a bias-controlled multiplex PCR. Per the authors' processing: The number of nucleated cells in each sample was estimated from the amplification of reference gene primers within the assay. To quantify the absolute abundance of each unique TCRbeta CDR3 rearrangement, sequence reads were collapsed and filtered. For each sample, productive Simpson clonality was calculated as the square root of Simpson's diversity index across productive rearrangements. Held by TCRdb, this immuneACCESS table contains in-frame sequences only and omits some clones. Under half of the omission traces to an unresolved V gene where checked; the cause of the rest is unknown. V, J and clone size derive from that table, while D and trimming were established from the DNA sequence. The sample profile shows 150,000 or so clones; about 80% of them were found once. The ten most abundant clones make up 5% to 6.5% of the sample.

Participants in the prospective study were enrolled through a virtual design, were aged about 18 to 90 years, and lived in roughly 25 United States geographic areas. In the prospective study, cohorts were assigned on the basis of participant-reported clinical history obtained from a screening survey and a study questionnaire. ImmuneRACE Cohort 3 recovered participants were defined by two consecutive negative NP/OP PCR tests, healthcare professional clearance, or symptom resolution. Mobile phlebotomists in the prospective study collected whole blood, serum and a nasopharyngeal or oropharyngeal swab from every participant. Participants in the prospective study had the option to provide additional blood draws and questionnaires over a 2-month period. Before DNA extraction, prospective study blood samples were shipped either frozen or at room temperature. Comments on this clone: It has no known antigen specificity. Base quality data are lacking; no much larger clone is found one base away.

For CDR1 and CDR2, the germline V gene (reference sequence) lists LNHDA and SQIVND. The cysteine opens and the phenylalanine closes a CDR3 of 13 amino acids. The read is trimmed to its CDR3 DNA, 39 bases read in frame from base 1. V has 6 bases trimmed and J has 11 bases trimmed; junction bases matching no gene number 9. Sample: PBMCs or T cells enriched from blood (not recorded which). The TCR was taken from a woman aged 50 to 60 who had recovered from COVID-19. Recombination linked TRBV19 to TRBJ2-1, with 8 junctional bases fitting TRBD2. The bases are TGTGCCAGTAGGATGGTAGCGGGGCATCAGCAGTTCTTC. This codes for CASRMVAGHQQFF.